The next 20 T cell receptor beta chains were all read from a single sample in a study of post-analysis software for immune sequencing data. Each TCR beta cDNA library carried unique molecular identifiers. Each CDR3 protein gets one entry after TCRdb re-called the PCR reads with MiXCR. Of 750,000 to 950,000 distinct CDR3 sequences in the sample, 53% are singletons; the top ten hold approximately 4.5%. General study results and limits: Patients showed TRBV5-6, TRBV5-1 and TRBV20-1 among five TRBV segments more frequent than in controls.

Antigens for these TCRs are unknown. The specimen sequenced was blood. The source of these receptors is a girl under 18 with multiple sclerosis.

This chain joins TRBV27 and TRBJ2-7, with 7 bases lining up with TRBD1. The germline gives CDR1 MNHEY, CDR2 SMNVEV (reference sequence). J was trimmed by 5 bases and V by 2 bases; bases with no gene match: 12. This CDR3 spans 16 amino acids. CDR3 in amino acids: CASSLLSPRGLNEQYF. Here the CDR3 DNA reads TGTGCCAGCAGTTTACTTTCCCCTAGGGGGCTGAACGAGCAGTACTTC.

Comments on this clonotype: The junction and the germline gene differ at one end; a read error may be behind it. The rearrangement uses TRBV29-1 and TRBJ2-7, with D uncertain. The CDR3 is 12 residues long. Germline lookup yields CDR1 SQVTM and CDR2 ANQGSEA. The CDR3 spells CSGEANSHEQYF. As DNA, the CDR3 is TGCAGCGGTGAAGCCAACTCCCACGAGCAGTACTTC.

This chain connects TRBV6-5 to TRBJ2-3; D remains ambiguous. V lost 2 bases and J lost 2, with 8 bases in between. This CDR3 contains 14 residues. Germline CDR1 is MNHEY and CDR2 is SVGAGI. The CDR3 region has the DNA TGTGCCAGCAGTTACCGCTTTAACACAGATACGCAGTATTTT. Translating gives CASSYRFNTDTQYF.

This rearrangement joins TRBV20-1 to TRBJ2-1; TRBD2 matches 13 bases. J gave up 4 bases and V 8 bases, and 8 bases lay outside the gene matches. Germline loops: CDR1 DFQATT, CDR2 SNEGSKA (reference sequence). This CDR3 is 15 amino acids long. The CDR3 nucleotides read TGCAGTTCTCGACTAGCGGGGGGTGTATACAATGAGCAGTTCTTC. It codes for CSSRLAGGVYNEQFF.

The chain combines TRBV6-6 with TRBJ2-7; 11 bases are a match to TRBD2. Per germline, CDR1 MNHNY and CDR2 SVGAGI (reference sequence). There are 15 residues in the CDR3. With V trimmed by 2 bases and J by 6 bases, 6 bases remained unmatched. The CDR3 region is CASSYGLAGGGEQYF. The CDR3 nucleotides are TGTGCCAGCAGTTACGGGCTAGCGGGAGGTGGCGAGCAGTACTTC.

This chain uses TRBV4-1 with TRBJ1-4; 7 nucleotides match TRBD1. The CDR3 totals 20 residues. CDR1 and CDR2 (germline): MGHRA, YSYEKL. The V and J ends lost 2 bases and 5 bases, in that order; junction bases with no gene match: 20. The CDR3 spells CASSQPLMRDRLNGNEKLFF. As DNA, the CDR3 is TGCGCCAGCAGCCAACCCCTCATGAGGGACAGACTGAATGGGAATGAAAAACTGTTTTTT.

The CDR3 loop reads CASSFGLAGIPGIQYF. The CDR3 DNA reads TGTGCCAGCAGCTTCGGACTAGCGGGTATCCCTGGCATTCAGTACTTC. The chain uses TRBV7-8 and TRBJ2-4; 11 bases align to TRBD2. CDR1 and CDR2 (germline): SGHVS, FQNEAQ. The CDR3 has 16 amino acids. J was trimmed by 9 bases and V by 3 bases; bases with no gene match: 10.

This chain joins TRBV10-3 and TRBJ2-7, with D perhaps TRBD1 or TRBD2 (5 bases each). CDR1 is ENHRY, CDR2 SYGVKD, per germline. CDR3 length: 16 amino acids. Trimming cost V 11 bases and J 0 bases, with 23 bases left between them. The CDR3 sequence is CAAAGATTDVSYEQYF. CDR3 nucleotides: TGTGCCGCGGCCGGGGCGACGACAGACGTCTCCTACGAGCAGTACTTC.

The rearrangement joins TRBV7-2 to TRBJ2-1, with TRBD2 identical over 10 bases. The CDR3 runs 16 residues. V shed 4 bases and J 7 bases; nucleotides not matched to a gene: 10. The germline V gene has CDR1 SGHTA and CDR2 FQGNSA. In nucleotides, the CDR3 is TGTGCCAGCAGCTCAGCGGGGGGGCTGTTGAGGAATGAGCAGTTCTTC. It specifies CASSSAGGLLRNEQFF.

The gene calls are TRBV7-3 and TRBJ2-7, with 9 positions matching TRBD2. The CDR3 runs 17 residues. Germline V gene data show CDR1 as SGHTA and CDR2 as FQGTGA. J was trimmed by 1 base and V by 5 bases; bases with no gene match: 12. The CDR3 spells CASSRYSVAGESYEQYF. CDR3 DNA sequence: TGTGCCAGCAGCCGTTATTCGGTAGCGGGGGAGTCCTACGAGCAGTACTTC. The full variable domain, rest sourced from reference TRBV7-3 and TRBJ2-7, is GAGVSQTPSNKVTEKGKYVELRCDPISGHTALYWYRQSLGQGPEFLIYFQGTGAADDSGLPNDRFFAVRPEGSVSTLKIQRTERGDSAVYLCASSRYSVAGESYEQYFGPGTRLTVT.

The rearrangement links TRBV12-5 to TRBJ2-1; D is unclear. Trimming removed 1 base at V and 5 bases at J, with 12 bases between. CDR1 is LGHNT, CDR2 FRNRAP, per germline. The CDR3 sequence is 15 residues long. The CDR3 region has the DNA TGTGCTAGTGGTTTGGCGACACTGCGCGACAATGAGCAGTTCTTC. The encoded protein is CASGLATLRDNEQFF.

V and J are TRBV20-1 and TRBJ2-1, with 13 bases lining up with TRBD2. CDR1 DFQATT and CDR2 SNEGSKA come from the germline V gene (reference sequence). The CDR3 covers 14 residues. The ends lost 7 bases at V and 8 bases at J; junction bases unmatched: 8. Here the CDR3 reads CSVAGTSGIYEQFF. The CDR3 DNA is TGCAGTGTGGCCGGGACTAGCGGGATCTATGAGCAGTTCTTC.

On this clonotype itself: Because the CDR3's place on the DNA is in doubt, the DNA is left out and the CDR3 is given as listed by TCRdb. This CDR3 reads CASSQEDWGAGTETFF. The gene calls are TRBV3-1 and TRBJ1-1; whether TRBD1, the table's D call, matches the DNA was not checked. Germline-derived CDR1 and CDR2 are LGHDT and YNNKEL (reference sequence). With termini counted, the CDR3 has 16 amino acids.

The chain recombines TRBV29-1 with TRBJ2-7; the match to TRBD1 covers 7 bases. Trimming at V came to 3 bases and at J to 3 bases, leaving 5 bases not matched to a gene. The CDR3 sequence is 13 residues long. Germline V gene sequence: CDR1 SQVTM, CDR2 ANQGSEA. The CDR3 reads CSVEVTGNYEQYF. The CDR3 nucleotides read TGCAGCGTTGAGGTGACAGGGAACTACGAGCAGTACTTC.

This clonotype was seen more than once but under ten times. The chain links TRBV7-8 to TRBJ2-7; no clear D. Germline assignment: CDR1 SGHVS and CDR2 FQNEAQ. The CDR3 is 13 residues long. V was shortened by 1 base and J by 6 bases, with 10 bases between the two germline ends. This chain's CDR3 is CASSLVLGTEQYF. The CDR3 DNA reads TGTGCCAGCAGCTTAGTGCTAGGCACCGAGCAGTACTTC.

The V call is TRBV12-3 or TRBV12-4, the J call TRBJ2-1; 12 bases match TRBD2. The V gene end was trimmed by 3 bases and the J gene end by 9 bases; junction bases not matched to a gene: 6. The CDR3 is 15 residues long. The CDR3 DNA reads TGTGCCAGCAGTTTCAAGACTAGCGGGAGATCTGAGCAGTTCTTC. Encoded protein: CASSFKTSGRSEQFF.

The chain joins TRBV29-1 to TRBJ2-3; D might be TRBD2 (5 bases). Germline V gives CDR1 SQVTM, CDR2 ANQGSEA. Trimming pared 4 bases from V and 1 base from J, leaving 12 bases between. The CDR3 is made up of 14 amino acids. The CDR3, as DNA: TGCAGCGTTGTGATTAGCGCTCGCACAGATACGCAGTATTTT. As protein: CSVVISARTDTQYF.

J is TRBJ2-5 and V is TRBV7-2, with no clear D. The CDR3 contains 15 residues. Germline lookup yields CDR1 SGHTA and CDR2 FQGNSA. Trimming cost V 1 base and J 1 base, with 10 bases left between them. The CDR3 protein is CASSLEGTPQETQYF. The CDR3 DNA is TGTGCCAGCAGCTTAGAGGGCACCCCCCAAGAGACCCAGTACTTC. Together with reference TRBV7-2 and TRBJ2-5, the CDR3 gives the full variable domain: GAGVSQSPSNKVTEKGKDVELRCDPISGHTALYWYRQSLGQGLEFLIYFQGNSAPDKSGLPSDRFSAERTGGSVSTLTIQRTQQEDSAVYLCASSLEGTPQETQYFGPGTRLLVL.

The CDR3: CASRRRGGYGYTF. The CDR3, as DNA: TGTGCCAGCAGGCGAAGGGGAGGGTATGGCTACACCTTC. The chain couples TRBV6-5 to TRBJ1-2; D possibly corresponds to TRBD1 (5 bases). The germline V gene has CDR1 MNHEY and CDR2 SVGAGI. Trimming pared 6 bases from V and 5 bases from J, leaving 13 bases between. The CDR3 has 13 amino acids.

This clonotype was seen a few times. The chain has TRBV20-1 and TRBJ2-3, with D possibly called TRBD1 or TRBD2 (5 bases each). Germline CDR1 reads DFQATT; CDR2 reads SNEGSKA (reference sequence). The CDR3 loop spans 16 amino acids. The V end was cut by 3 bases, the J end by 0 bases, with 16 bases between. CDR3: CSARGTGRPSTDTQYF. The CDR3, as DNA: TGCAGTGCTAGGGGAACGGGACGGCCTAGCACAGATACGCAGTATTTT.